What follows are 25 T cell receptor beta chains derived from one specimen sequenced in a study of blood T cell repertoires in COVID-19. Profiled with immunoSEQ multiplex PCR; TCRdb holds only in-frame clones, not every one. Of a few hundred thousand clones in the sample, around 87% were seen once. Specimen: PBMCs or T cells enriched from blood (not recorded which). The receptors were sampled from a woman aged 18-35 years with acute COVID-19.

This clone came up once. V gene TRBV19 combines with J gene TRBJ2-7; the match to TRBD1 covers 7 bases. From germline, CDR1 is LNHDA and CDR2 SQIVND (reference sequence). This CDR3 comprises 13 residues. The J segment lost 1 base and the V segment lost 8 bases, leaving 5 bases of the junction unmatched. CDR3 sequence (DNA): TGTGCCAGTTCCGGGACAGAATCCTACGAGCAGTACTTC. Translation gives CASSGTESYEQYF.

This chain links TRBV7-8 with TRBJ2-5; 7 nucleotides line up with TRBD2. V lost 8 bases, J lost 4 bases, and 7 bases stayed unmatched. This CDR3 comprises 13 residues. Germline assignment: CDR1 SGHVS and CDR2 FQNEAQ. The CDR3 DNA reads TGTGCCAGCGGGAGGGGCCAAGGAGAGACCCAGTACTTC. Amino acids: CASGRGQGETQYF.

CDR3 nucleotide sequence: TGTGCCAGCAGCTTAGCGGGAGCCACAGATACGCAGTATTTT. It translates to CASSLAGATDTQYF. The chain has TRBV7-2 and TRBJ2-3; perhaps TRBD2 as D (5 bases). The CDR3 has 14 residues. V was shortened by 0 bases and J by 2 bases, with 6 bases between the two germline ends. CDR1 is SGHTA and CDR2 is FQGNSA in the germline V gene.

This chain joins TRBV4-2 and TRBJ2-7; D unclear. The V end was cut by 0 bases, the J end by 7 bases, with 13 bases between. There are 14 residues in the CDR3. Germline loops: CDR1 LGHNA, CDR2 YNFKEQ. The CDR3 here is CASSQDWANWEQYF. The CDR3 nucleotides are TGTGCCAGCAGCCAAGATTGGGCCAATTGGGAGCAGTACTTC.

V and J are TRBV27 and TRBJ2-1, with TRBD2 matching 7 bases. The V segment lost 5 bases and the J segment 8 bases; nucleotides outside the gene matches: 9. Germline assignment: CDR1 MNHEY and CDR2 SMNVEV (reference sequence). This CDR3 region has 14 residues. Here the CDR3 DNA reads TGTGCCAGCAGTCCCCCAGCGGGACGGTATGAGCAGTTCTTC. Encoded protein: CASSPPAGRYEQFF.

The rearrangement joins TRBV29-1 to TRBJ1-4; D is undetermined. This CDR3 region has 13 residues. The V end was cut by 4 bases, the J end by 5 bases, with 11 bases between. Germline V gives CDR1 SQVTM, CDR2 ANQGSEA. The CDR3: CSVAPRMNEKLFF. The CDR3 bases are TGCAGCGTTGCCCCGCGGATGAATGAAAAACTGTTTTTT.

The rearrangement links TRBV6-1 to TRBJ2-7, with D maybe TRBD2 (6 bases). Per the germline V gene, CDR1 is MNHNS and CDR2 is SASEGT. The CDR3 covers 14 residues. With 2 bases removed from V and 5 bases from J, the gap between germline ends came to 13 bases. Written as DNA, the CDR3 is TGTGCCAGCAGTGAACCGACTAGGACGAACGAGCAGTACTTC. Encoded protein: CASSEPTRTNEQYF.

V and J are TRBV27 and TRBJ2-2, with no clear D. The germline CDR1 and CDR2 sequences are MNHEY and SMNVEV (reference sequence). The CDR3 is 14 residues long. Between the trimmed V and J ends, which lost 2 bases and 4 bases, there was a span of 8 bases. The CDR3: CASSLTRGTGELFF. In nucleotides, the CDR3 is TGTGCCAGCAGTTTAACTCGAGGCACCGGGGAGCTGTTTTTT.

The chain carries TRBV2 and TRBJ2-2, with D perhaps TRBD2 (6 bases). Germline CDR1 is SNHLY and CDR2 is FYNNEI. V was shortened by 8 bases and J by 6 bases, with 19 bases between the two germline ends. The CDR3 totals 15 residues. The CDR3 nucleotides are TGTGCCAGCCGGCTCCGGACTACGGGGGCCGGGGAGCTGTTTTTT. Translating it yields CASRLRTTGAGELFF.

The count of this clone is one. The genes are TRBV6-5 and TRBJ2-7; 9 positions match TRBD2. CDR3 length: 13 amino acids. J lost 4 bases, V lost 7 bases, and 5 bases had no gene match. Germline V lookup: CDR1 MNHEY, CDR2 SVGAGI. CDR3: CASNSGRGYEQYF. CDR3 in DNA: TGTGCCAGCAATAGCGGGAGAGGTTACGAGCAGTACTTC.

Note on this clone: The same CDR3 also results from other DNA sequences found in this sample. The chain combines TRBV18 with TRBJ2-5; 7 bases align to TRBD1. CDR1 and CDR2 (germline): KGHSH, LQKENI. This CDR3 has 13 amino acids. The J segment lost 5 bases and the V segment lost 3 bases, leaving 3 bases of the junction unmatched. The CDR3 DNA reads as TGTGCCAGCTCACCGGGACAGCGGGAGACCCAGTACTTC. Protein: CASSPGQRETQYF. Supplemented by reference TRBV18 and TRBJ2-5, the full variable domain reads NAGVMQNPRHLVRRRGQEARLRCSPMKGHSHVYWYRQLPEEGLKFMVYLQKENIIDESGMPKERFSAEFPKEGPSILRIQQVVRGDSAAYFCASSPGQRETQYFGPGTRLLVL.

The V call is TRBV2, the J call TRBJ1-2, with 7 positions matching TRBD1. Germline assignment: CDR1 SNHLY and CDR2 FYNNEI. V lost 5 bases to trimming and J lost 1 base; unmatched junction nucleotides: 10. The CDR3 runs to 16 residues. The CDR3 DNA follows: TGTGCCAGCAGTCAATGGTCGGGACAGAGTAACTATGGCTACACCTTC. The encoded protein is CASSQWSGQSNYGYTF.

The chain employs TRBV5-1 and TRBJ2-1; 12 bases line up with TRBD2. From germline, CDR1 is SGHRS and CDR2 YFSETQ. This CDR3 spans 16 amino acids. With 3 bases clipped from V and 2 bases from J, the junction kept 3 bases outside the gene matches. The CDR3 coding sequence is TGCGCCAGCAGCTGGACTAGCGGGACCACCTACAATGAGCAGTTCTTC. This encodes CASSWTSGTTYNEQFF.

The V call is TRBV14, the J call TRBJ1-6; 8 positions match TRBD1. The CDR3 runs 14 residues. The V gene's germline CDR1 is SGHDN and CDR2 FVKESK. The V segment lost 3 bases and the J segment 9 bases; nucleotides outside the gene matches: 4. The CDR3 DNA reads TGTGCCAGCAGCCACCGCACAGGGGGTTCACCCCTCCACTTT. Residues: CASSHRTGGSPLHF.

The genes are TRBV28 and TRBJ1-1, with D uncertain. This CDR3 has 12 amino acids. The V gene's germline CDR1 is MDHEN and CDR2 SYDVKM. Trimming removed 6 bases at V and 3 bases at J, with 8 bases between. In DNA form, the CDR3 reads TGTGCCAGCAGCCTGAAGCACACTGAAGCTTTCTTT. Residues: CASSLKHTEAFF. Supplemented by reference TRBV28 and TRBJ1-1, the full variable domain reads DVKVTQSSRYLVKRTGEKVFLECVQDMDHENMFWYRQDPGLGLRLIYFSYDVKMKEKGDIPEGYSVSREKKERFSLILESASTNQTSMYLCASSLKHTEAFFGQGTRLTVV.

The chain recombines TRBV30 with TRBJ2-7, with D possibly matching TRBD2 (6 bases). This CDR3 region has 15 residues. Trimming pared 8 bases from V and 0 bases from J, leaving 20 bases between. CDR1 GTSNPN and CDR2 SVGIG come from the germline V gene (reference sequence). CDR3 amino acids: CAGKINSGASYEQYF. The CDR3 DNA sequence: TGTGCCGGAAAGATTAATAGCGGAGCCTCCTACGAGCAGTACTTC.

In its sample, this clone was seen once. The chain couples TRBV4-1 to TRBJ1-2; 7 nucleotides agree with TRBD1. This CDR3 region has 16 residues. V lost 2 bases to trimming and J lost 5 bases; unmatched junction nucleotides: 11. Germline V gene data show CDR1 as MGHRA and CDR2 as YSYEKL. The CDR3 here is CASSQPGQARQYGYTF. The CDR3 DNA reads TGCGCCAGCAGCCAACCTGGACAGGCCCGGCAATATGGCTACACCTTC.

The chain joins TRBV30 to TRBJ2-7, with 8 bases lining up with TRBD1. The germline gives CDR1 GTSNPN, CDR2 SVGIG (reference sequence). J gave up 4 bases and V 3 bases, and 8 bases lay outside the gene matches. This CDR3 has 14 amino acids. The CDR3 DNA is TGTGCCTGGAGCGACTCGGGACAGGATTACGAGCAGTACTTC. This gives the protein CAWSDSGQDYEQYF.

The chain recombines TRBV5-1 with TRBJ2-1, with TRBD2 matching over 8 bases. Unmatched junction bases numbered 13, after V lost 6 bases and J lost 8 bases. Germline loops: CDR1 SGHRS, CDR2 YFSETQ. The CDR3 extends over 15 amino acids. CDR3 residues: CASKTVSGRGDEQFF. CDR3 nucleotides: TGCGCCAGCAAAACTGTAAGCGGGAGAGGGGATGAGCAGTTCTTC.

This chain connects TRBV7-9 to TRBJ2-5; D possibly corresponds to TRBD2 (6 bases). This CDR3 has 15 residues. Germline assignment: CDR1 SEHNR and CDR2 FQNEAQ (reference sequence). Trimming cost V 1 base and J 2 bases, with 11 bases left between them. The CDR3 loop is CASSLGGTLQETQYF. As DNA, the CDR3 is TGTGCCAGCAGCTTAGGCGGGACCCTGCAAGAGACCCAGTACTTC.

The chain links TRBV4-2 to TRBJ1-4; TRBD1 aligns across 7 bases. The V gene end was trimmed by 5 bases and the J gene end by 4 bases; junction bases not matched to a gene: 4. The CDR3 length is 14 residues. Germline V lookup: CDR1 LGHNA, CDR2 YNFKEQ. CDR3 residues: CASSSDRVNEKLFF. DNA for the CDR3: TGTGCCAGCAGCTCAGACAGGGTTAATGAAAAACTGTTTTTT.

The chain couples TRBV11-2 to TRBJ1-2, with 9 bases fitting TRBD1. Unmatched junction bases numbered 7, after V lost 3 bases and J lost 5 bases. Germline V gene data show CDR1 as SGHAT and CDR2 as FQNNGV. This CDR3 region has 15 residues. The CDR3 loop reads CASSFIPGQGYGYTF. The DNA of the CDR3 is TGTGCCAGCAGCTTTATTCCGGGACAGGGTTATGGCTACACCTTC.

The chain employs TRBV9 and TRBJ2-1; 9 bases are a match to TRBD2. The junction had 2 bases not matched to a gene; V was cut back by 3 bases and J by 1 base. The CDR3 totals 15 residues. Germline-derived CDR1 and CDR2 are SGDLS and YYNGEE. The CDR3 loop is CASSALAGSYNEQFF. The CDR3 DNA reads as TGTGCCAGCAGCGCCCTAGCGGGATCCTACAATGAGCAGTTCTTC.

This chain connects TRBV27 to TRBJ2-1, with 16 bases that match TRBD2. V lost 3 bases to trimming and J lost 4 bases; unmatched junction nucleotides: 3. In germline, CDR1 is MNHEY, CDR2 SMNVEV (reference sequence). The CDR3 runs 17 residues. Here the CDR3 DNA reads TGTGCCAGCAGTTTCGGGACTAGCGGGAGGGAGTACAATGAGCAGTTCTTC. The encoded protein is CASSFGTSGREYNEQFF.

The chain joins TRBV13 to TRBJ2-1, with no clear D. V lost 6 bases, J lost 8 bases, and 5 bases lay in between. The germline V gene encodes CDR1 PRHDT and CDR2 FYEKMQ (reference sequence). The CDR3 is made up of 10 amino acids. The CDR3 loop reads CASRTDEQFF. DNA for the CDR3: TGTGCCAGCAGAACGGATGAGCAGTTCTTC.